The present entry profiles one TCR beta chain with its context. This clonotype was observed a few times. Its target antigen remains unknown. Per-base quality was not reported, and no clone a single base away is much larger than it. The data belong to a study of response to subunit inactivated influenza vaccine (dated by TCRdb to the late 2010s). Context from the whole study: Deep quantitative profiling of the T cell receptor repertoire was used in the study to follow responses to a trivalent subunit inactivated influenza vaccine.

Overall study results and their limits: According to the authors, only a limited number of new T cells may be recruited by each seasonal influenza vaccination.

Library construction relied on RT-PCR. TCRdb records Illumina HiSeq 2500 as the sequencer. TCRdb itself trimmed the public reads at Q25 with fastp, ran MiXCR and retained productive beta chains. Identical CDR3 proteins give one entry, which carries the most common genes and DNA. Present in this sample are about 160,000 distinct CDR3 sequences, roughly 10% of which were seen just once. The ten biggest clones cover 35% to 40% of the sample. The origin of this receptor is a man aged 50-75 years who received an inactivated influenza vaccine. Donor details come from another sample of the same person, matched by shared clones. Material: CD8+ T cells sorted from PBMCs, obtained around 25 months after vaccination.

The bases are TGTGCCAGCAGCGTAGGGGGGGTACCCTACGAGCAGTACTTC. It codes for CASSVGGVPYEQYF. The receptor chain draws on TRBV9 and TRBJ2-7; TRBD2 is possibly the D segment (6 matching bases). The CDR3 holds 14 amino acids from the cysteine to the phenylalanine. Solely the CDR3 DNA is kept, with 42 bases framed from the first base. Relative to germline, V is 0 bases shorter and J is 2 bases shorter, with 9 bases between their ends. From the germline V gene, CDR1 is SGDLS and CDR2 is YYNGEE.